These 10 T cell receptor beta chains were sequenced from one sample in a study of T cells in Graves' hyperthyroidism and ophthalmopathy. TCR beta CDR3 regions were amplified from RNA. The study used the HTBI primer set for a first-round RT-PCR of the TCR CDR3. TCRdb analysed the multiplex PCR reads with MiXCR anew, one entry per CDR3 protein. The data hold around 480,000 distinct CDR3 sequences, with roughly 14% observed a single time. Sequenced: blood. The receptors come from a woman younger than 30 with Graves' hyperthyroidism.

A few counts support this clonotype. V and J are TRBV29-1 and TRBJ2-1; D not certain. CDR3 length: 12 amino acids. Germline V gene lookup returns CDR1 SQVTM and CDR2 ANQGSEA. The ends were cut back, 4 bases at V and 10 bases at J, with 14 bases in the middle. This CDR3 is CSVVMLGQEQFF. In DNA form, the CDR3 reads TGCAGCGTTGTAATGTTAGGCCAAGAGCAGTTCTTC.

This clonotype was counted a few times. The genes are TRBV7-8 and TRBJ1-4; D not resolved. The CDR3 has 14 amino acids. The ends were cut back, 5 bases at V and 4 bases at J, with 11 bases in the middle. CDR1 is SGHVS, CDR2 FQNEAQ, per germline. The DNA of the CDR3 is TGTGCCAGCAGCCCCCGGGGAAATAATGAAAAACTGTTTTTT. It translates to CASSPRGNNEKLFF.

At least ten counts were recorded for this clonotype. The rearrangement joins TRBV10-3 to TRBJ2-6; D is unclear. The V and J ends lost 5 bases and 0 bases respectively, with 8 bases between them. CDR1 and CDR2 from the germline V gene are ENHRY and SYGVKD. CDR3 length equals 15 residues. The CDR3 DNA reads TGTGCCATCAGTAGGGAATTCTCTGGGGCCAACGTCCTGACTTTC. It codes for CAISREFSGANVLTF.

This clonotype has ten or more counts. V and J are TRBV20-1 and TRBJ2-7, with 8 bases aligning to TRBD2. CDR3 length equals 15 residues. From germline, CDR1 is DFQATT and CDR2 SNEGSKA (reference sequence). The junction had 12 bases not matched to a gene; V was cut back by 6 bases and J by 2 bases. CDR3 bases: TGCAGTGCCGTTACGGTCGAGCGGGGGACCTACGAGCAGTACTTC. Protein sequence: CSAVTVERGTYEQYF.

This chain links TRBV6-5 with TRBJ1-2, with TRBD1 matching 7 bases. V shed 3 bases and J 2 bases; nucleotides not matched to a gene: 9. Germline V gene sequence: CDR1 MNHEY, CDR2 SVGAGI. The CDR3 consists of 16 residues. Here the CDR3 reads CASSYQGVKANYGYTF. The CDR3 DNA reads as TGTGCCAGCAGTTATCAGGGGGTAAAGGCGAACTATGGCTACACCTTC.

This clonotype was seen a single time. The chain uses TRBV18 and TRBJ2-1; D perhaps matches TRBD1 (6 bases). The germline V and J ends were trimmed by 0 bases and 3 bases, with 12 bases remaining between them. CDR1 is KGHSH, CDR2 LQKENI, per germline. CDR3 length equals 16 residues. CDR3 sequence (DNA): TGTGCCAGCTCACCACCGTTGGCCAGGGGCTACAATGAGCAGTTCTTC. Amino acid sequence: CASSPPLARGYNEQFF.

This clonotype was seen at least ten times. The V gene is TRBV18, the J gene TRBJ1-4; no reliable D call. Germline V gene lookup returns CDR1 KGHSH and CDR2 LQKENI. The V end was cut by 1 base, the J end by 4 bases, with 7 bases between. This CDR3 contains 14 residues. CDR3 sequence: CASSPQGSNEKLFF. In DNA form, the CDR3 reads TGTGCCAGCTCACCACAGGGAAGTAATGAAAAACTGTTTTTT.

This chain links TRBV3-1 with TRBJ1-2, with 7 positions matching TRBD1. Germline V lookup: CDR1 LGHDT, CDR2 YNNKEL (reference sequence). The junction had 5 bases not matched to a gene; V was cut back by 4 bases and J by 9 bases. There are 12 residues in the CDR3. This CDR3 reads CASSLSGGSYTF. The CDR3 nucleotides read TGTGCCAGCAGCCTCTCAGGGGGGAGCTACACCTTC.

CDR3 loop: CASSPPAGYEQYV. CDR3 in DNA: TGTGCCAGCTCACCACCGGCCGGGTACGAGCAGTACGTC. The chain carries TRBV18 and TRBJ2-7; D is undetermined. The CDR3 is 13 amino acids. V dropped 0 bases and J dropped 4 bases, with 7 bases sitting between them. Germline V gene data show CDR1 as KGHSH and CDR2 as LQKENI.

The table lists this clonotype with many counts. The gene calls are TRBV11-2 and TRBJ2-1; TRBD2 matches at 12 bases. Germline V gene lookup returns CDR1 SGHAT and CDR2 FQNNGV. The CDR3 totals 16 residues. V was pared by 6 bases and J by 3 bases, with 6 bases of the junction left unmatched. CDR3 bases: TGTGCCAGCAGAACTAGCGGGAGGAGACTCTACAATGAGCAGTTCTTC. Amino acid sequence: CASRTSGRRLYNEQFF.